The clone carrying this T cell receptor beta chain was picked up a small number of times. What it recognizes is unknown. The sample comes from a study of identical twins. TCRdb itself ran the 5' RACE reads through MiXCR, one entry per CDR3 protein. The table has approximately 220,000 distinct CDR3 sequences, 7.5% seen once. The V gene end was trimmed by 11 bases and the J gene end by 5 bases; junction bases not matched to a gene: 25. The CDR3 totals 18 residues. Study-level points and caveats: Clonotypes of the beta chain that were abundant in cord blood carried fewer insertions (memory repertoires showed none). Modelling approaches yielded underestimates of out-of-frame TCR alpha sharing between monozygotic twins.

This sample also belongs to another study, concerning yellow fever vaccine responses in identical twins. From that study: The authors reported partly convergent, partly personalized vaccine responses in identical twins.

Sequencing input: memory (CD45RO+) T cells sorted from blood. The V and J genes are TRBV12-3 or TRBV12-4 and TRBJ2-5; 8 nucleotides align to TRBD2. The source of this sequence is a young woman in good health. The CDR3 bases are TGTGCCTTCAGTTTAGCGGGACGATCCGGGGCCCCCTCGGAGACCCAGTACTTC. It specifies CAFSLAGRSGAPSETQYF.